The clone carrying this TCR beta chain was detected only once. These data come from a study of blood T cell repertoires in COVID-19. Sequencing used immunoSEQ multiplex PCR; TCRdb keeps in-frame clones, though not all of them. The table has approximately 230,000 clones, 85% to 90% seen once. CDR3 length: 15 amino acids. V lost 6 bases to trimming and J lost 3 bases, with 17 bases between them. Per germline, CDR1 KGHSH and CDR2 LQKENI. Donors of Cohort 3 who recovered were those that had two negative PCRs, clearance, or symptom resolution. V gene TRBV18 combines with J gene TRBJ1-2; no clear D. Sequencing was done on a sample of PBMCs or T cells enriched from blood (not recorded which). The TCR sequence derives from a man aged 35 to 55 who had recovered from COVID-19. Here the CDR3 reads CASSPAASRDYGYTF. The CDR3 DNA reads as TGTGCCAGCTCCCCTGCGGCGTCGAGGGACTATGGCTACACCTTC.